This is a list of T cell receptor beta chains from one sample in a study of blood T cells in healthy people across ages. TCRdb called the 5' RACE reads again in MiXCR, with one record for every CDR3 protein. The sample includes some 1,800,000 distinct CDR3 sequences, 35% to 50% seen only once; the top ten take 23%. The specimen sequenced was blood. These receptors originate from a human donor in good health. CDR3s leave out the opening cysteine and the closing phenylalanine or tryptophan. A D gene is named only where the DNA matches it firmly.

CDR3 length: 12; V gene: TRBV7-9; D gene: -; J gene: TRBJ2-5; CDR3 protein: ASSPGATKETQY
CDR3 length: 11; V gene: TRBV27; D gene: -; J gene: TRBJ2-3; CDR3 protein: ASSVTTTDTQY
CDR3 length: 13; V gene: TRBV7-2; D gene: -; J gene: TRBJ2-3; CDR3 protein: ASSPSAGHTDTQY
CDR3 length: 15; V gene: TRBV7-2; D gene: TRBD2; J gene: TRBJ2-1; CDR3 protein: ASSSLGTSSTYNEQF
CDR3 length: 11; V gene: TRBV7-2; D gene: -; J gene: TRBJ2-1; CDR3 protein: ASSPYSNYEQF
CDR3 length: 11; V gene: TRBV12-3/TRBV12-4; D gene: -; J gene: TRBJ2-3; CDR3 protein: ATRGAGIDTQY
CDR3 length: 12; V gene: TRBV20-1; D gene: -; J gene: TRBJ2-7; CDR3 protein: SAFTTGESYEQY
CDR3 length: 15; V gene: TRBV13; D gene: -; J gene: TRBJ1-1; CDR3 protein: ASSDTGNLRGNTEAF
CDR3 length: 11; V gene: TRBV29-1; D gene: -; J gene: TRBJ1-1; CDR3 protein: SVKEQGNTEAF
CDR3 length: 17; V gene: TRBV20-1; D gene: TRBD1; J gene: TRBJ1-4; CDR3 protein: VSPGQGTKSPPTNEKLF
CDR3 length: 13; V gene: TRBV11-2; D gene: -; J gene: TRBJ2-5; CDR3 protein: ANSPTITRSNEQY
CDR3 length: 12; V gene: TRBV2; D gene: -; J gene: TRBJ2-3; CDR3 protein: ASSEGVWGDTQY
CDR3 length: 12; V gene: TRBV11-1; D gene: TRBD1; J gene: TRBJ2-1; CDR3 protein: ASSFGQGVIEQF
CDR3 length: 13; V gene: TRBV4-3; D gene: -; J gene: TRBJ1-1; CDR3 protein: ASSQEGGGYTEAF
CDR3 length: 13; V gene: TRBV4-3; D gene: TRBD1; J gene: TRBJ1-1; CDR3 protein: ASSQLTGGVSEAF
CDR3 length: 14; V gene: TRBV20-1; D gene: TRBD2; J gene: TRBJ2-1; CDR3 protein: SARRASGGLYNEQF
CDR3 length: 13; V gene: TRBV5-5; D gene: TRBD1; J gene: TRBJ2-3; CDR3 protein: ASSPDRVATDTQY
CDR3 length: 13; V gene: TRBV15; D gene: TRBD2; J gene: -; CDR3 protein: ATSRWTSGGETQY
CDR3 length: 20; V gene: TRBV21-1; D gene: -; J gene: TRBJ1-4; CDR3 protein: ASSKSLGGTGVYRATNEKLF
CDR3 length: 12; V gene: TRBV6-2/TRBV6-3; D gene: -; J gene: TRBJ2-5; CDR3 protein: ASSYSGRKETQY
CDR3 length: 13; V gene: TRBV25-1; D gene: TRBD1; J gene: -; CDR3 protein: ASSDSGTGDFEQY
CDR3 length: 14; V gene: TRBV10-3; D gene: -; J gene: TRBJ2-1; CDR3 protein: AISDGQGGSQYEQF
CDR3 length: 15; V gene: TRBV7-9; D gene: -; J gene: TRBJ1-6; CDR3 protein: ASSEDRALNFNSPLH
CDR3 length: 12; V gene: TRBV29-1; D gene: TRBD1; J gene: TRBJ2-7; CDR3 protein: SVSRTGGDYEQY
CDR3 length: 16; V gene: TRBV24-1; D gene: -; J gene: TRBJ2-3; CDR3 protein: ATSDPILSGASTDTQY
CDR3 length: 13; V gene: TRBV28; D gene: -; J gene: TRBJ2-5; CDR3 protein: ASSQPGPVQETQY
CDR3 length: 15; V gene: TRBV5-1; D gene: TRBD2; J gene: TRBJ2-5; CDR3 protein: ASSTGLAGELQETQY
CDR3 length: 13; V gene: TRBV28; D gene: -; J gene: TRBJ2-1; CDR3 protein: ASSLGQSPYNEQF
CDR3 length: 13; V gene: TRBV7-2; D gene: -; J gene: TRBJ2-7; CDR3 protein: ASSLTGTDSYEQY
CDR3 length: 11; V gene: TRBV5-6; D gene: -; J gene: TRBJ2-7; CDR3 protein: ASTRSTSYEQY
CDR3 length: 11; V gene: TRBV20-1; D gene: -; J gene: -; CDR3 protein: SARARLAYEQY
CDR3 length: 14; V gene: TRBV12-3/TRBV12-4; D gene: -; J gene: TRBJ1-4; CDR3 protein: ASSILQGITNEKLF
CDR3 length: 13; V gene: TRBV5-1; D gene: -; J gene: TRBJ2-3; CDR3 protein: ASSLEARNSDTQY
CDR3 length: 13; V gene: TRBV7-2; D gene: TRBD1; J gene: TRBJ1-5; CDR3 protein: ASSGGTGRFEPQH
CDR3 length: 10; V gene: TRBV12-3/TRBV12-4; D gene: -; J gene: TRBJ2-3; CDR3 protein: ASSFRTDAQY
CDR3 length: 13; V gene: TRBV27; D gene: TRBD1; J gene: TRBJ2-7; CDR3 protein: ASSSDRRSSYEQY
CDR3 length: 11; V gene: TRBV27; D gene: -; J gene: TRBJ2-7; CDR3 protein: ASSFGKSYEQY
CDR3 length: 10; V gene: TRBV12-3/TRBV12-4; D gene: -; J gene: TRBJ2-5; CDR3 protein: ASSFGPSTQY
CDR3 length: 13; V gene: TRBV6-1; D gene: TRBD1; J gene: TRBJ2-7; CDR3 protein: ASSLFQGAPYEQY
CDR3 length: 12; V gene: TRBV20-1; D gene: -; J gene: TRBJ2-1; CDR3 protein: SAGKGRPSNEQF
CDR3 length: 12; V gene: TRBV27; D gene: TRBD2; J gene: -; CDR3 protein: ASIPTSGSYEQY
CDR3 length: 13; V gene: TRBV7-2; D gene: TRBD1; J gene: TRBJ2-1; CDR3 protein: ASSWGQPTYNEQF
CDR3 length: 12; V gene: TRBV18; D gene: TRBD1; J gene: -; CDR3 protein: ASSQRDRGHEQY
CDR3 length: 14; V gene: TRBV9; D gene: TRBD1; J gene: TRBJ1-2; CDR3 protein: ASSVGQAVTNYGYT
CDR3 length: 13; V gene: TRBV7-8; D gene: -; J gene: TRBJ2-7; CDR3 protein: ASSPVDPRVDEQY
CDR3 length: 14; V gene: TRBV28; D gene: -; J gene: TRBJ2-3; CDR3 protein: ASSFLATMGTDTQY
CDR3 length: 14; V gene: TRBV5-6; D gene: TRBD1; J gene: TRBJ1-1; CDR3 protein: ASIQYPGQGVSEAF
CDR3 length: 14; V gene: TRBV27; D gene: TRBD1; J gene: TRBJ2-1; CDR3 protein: ASSLDGTAHYNEQF
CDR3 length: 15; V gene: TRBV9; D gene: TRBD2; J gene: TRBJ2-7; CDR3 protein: ASSRGWSSGGYYEQY
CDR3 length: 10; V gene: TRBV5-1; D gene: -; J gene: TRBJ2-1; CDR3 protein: ASRSGYNEQF
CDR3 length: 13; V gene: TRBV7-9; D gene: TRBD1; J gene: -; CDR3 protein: ASSSWDRSPHEQY
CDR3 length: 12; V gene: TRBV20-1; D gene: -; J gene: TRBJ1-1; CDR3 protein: SASPNAGHTEAF
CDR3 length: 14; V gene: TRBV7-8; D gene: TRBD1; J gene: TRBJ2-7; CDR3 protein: ASSATPGTGYYEQY
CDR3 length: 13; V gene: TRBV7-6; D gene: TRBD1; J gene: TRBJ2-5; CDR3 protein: ACSWDRGYQETQY
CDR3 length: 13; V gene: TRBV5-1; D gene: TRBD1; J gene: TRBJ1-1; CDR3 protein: ASSRRQGADTEAF
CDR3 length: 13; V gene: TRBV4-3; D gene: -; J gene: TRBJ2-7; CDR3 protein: ASSQDHGAIHEQY